This TCR beta chain was recorded in a study of shared clonotypes between healthy human individuals. Both subsets, CD45RA+ naive and CD45RA-negative memory, were split from the CD4+ cells. Assay used: immunoSEQ multiplex PCR; TCRdb lists only in-frame clones, some missing. The data show a few million clones, 85% to 95% seen once. The germline V and J ends were trimmed by 6 bases and 10 bases, with 15 bases remaining between them. Per the germline V gene, CDR1 is MDHEN and CDR2 is SYDVKM. The CDR3 extends over 12 amino acids. The chain combines TRBV28 with TRBJ1-1; maybe TRBD1 (6 bases). This sequence was found in a man between 18 and 35 years old in good health. Some clones in this sample may be carry-over from other donors' samples. The sequencing sample was made of naive CD4+ T cells from PBMCs. Subset indicated: CD45RA+ positively selected. The DNA for the CDR3 is TGTGCCAGCAGCCTCCAGGGGATCGTAGCTTTCTTT. This sequence encodes CASSLQGIVAFF.